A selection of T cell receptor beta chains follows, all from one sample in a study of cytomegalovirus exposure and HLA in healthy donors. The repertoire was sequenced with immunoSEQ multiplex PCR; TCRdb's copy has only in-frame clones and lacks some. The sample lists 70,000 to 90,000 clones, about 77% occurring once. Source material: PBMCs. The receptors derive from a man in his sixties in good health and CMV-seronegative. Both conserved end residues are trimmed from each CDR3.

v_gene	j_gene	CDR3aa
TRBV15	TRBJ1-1	ATSRDGAGGTEAF
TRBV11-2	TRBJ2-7	ASSLGQGLDEQY
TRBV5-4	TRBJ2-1	ASKRGGYNEQF
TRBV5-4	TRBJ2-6	ATDRDRESGANVLT
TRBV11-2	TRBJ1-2	ASSPGQNYGYT
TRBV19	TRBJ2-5	ASSIGGWGPRETQY
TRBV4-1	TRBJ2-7	ASSHTLGQQFTYEQY
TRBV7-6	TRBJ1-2	ASSLEARGPVYGYT
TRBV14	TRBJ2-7	ASSPMGGVTYEQY
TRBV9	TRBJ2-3	ASSANTARTDTQY
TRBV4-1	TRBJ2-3	ASSPWGGRSTDTQY
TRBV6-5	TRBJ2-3	ASSYSRGDSDTQY
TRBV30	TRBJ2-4	AWSPGLEQY
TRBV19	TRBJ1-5	ASSVGQGNQPQH
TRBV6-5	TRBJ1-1	ASSYIFGGGHTEAF
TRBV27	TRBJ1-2	ASSLSGGAYSNYGYT
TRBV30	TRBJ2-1	AWSRGGTGYNEQF
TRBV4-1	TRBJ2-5	ASSQPRAGGRETQY
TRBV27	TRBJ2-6	ASTGASGANVLT
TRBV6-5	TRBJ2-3	ASNYGQHTDTQY
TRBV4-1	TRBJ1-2	ASSQDGEFYGYT
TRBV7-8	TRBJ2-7	ASSLGDRDFDEQY
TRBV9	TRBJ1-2	ASSHRDRVNYGYT
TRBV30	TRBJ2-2	AWSVQQGTGELF
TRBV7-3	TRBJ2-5	ASSLGGQPKQETQY
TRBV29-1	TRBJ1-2	SVERRDGYT
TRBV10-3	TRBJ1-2	AISEGDRAGYT
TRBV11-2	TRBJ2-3	ASSTGLGGGDTQY
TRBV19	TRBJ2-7	ASSTGQGDEQY
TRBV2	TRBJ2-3	ASSDSSGGALFTDTQY
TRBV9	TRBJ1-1	ASSVTGSPNTEAF
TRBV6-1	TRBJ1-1	ASSDWRMNTEAF
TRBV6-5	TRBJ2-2	ASTSGDHTGELF
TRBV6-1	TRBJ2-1	ASSESSGGRRRYNEQF
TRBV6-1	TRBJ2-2	ASSEGQGNTGELF
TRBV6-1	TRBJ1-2	ASMEGAEGPYT
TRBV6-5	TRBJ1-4	ASLGSVTGEKLF
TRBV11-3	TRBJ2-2	ASSSRGGGNTGELF
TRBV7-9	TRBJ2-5	SSSLGIRGASQETQY
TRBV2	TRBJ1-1	ASSEREAF
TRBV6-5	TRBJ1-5	ASTLDRARRPQH
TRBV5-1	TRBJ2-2	ASVRDRVAGELF
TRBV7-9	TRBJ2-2	ASSLAAVTNTGELF
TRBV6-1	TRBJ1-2	ASSVDRSLGYT
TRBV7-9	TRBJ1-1	ASSFAQVKEEAF
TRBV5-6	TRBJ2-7	ASSFTGSYEQY
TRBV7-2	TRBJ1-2	ASSSGTGGYGYT
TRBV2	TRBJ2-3	ASDHTGALAGTGTQY
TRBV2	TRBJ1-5	ASKGQGNQPQH
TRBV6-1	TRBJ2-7	ASRTGANYEQY
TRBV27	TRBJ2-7	ATTPEWGREQY
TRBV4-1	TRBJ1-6	ASSPPGGADSPLH
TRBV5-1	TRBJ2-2	ASSSLASNTGELF
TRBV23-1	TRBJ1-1	ASSPRGAGEKKAF
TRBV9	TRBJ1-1	ASRRGTNTEAF